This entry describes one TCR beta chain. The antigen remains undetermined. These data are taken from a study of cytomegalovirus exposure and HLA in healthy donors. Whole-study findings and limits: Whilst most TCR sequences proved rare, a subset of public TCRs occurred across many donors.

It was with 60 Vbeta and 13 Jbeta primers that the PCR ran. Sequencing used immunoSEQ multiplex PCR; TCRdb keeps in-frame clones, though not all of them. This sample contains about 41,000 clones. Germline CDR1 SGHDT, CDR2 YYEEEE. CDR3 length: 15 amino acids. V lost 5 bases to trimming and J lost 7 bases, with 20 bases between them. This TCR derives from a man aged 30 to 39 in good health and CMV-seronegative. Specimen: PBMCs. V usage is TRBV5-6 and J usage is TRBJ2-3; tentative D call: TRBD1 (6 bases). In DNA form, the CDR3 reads TGTGCCAGCAGTTTTAGGGGGTCGCGGGCCAATACGCAGTATTTT. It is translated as CASSFRGSRANTQYF. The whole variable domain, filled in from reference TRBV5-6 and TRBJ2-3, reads DAGVTQSPTHLIKTRGQQVTLRCSPKSGHDTVSWYQQALGQGPQFIFQYYEEEERQRGNFPDRFSGHQFPNYSSELNVNALLLGDSALYLCASSFRGSRANTQYFGPGTRLTVL.